The subject of this entry is one TCR beta chain. This clone has only a few counts. Its antigen is still unknown. No base quality values were provided; no much bigger clone lies one nucleotide off. The sample comes from a study of CD8+ T cells in alopecia areata (dated by TCRdb to the late 2010s). For context, the study as a whole: The treated patients, all with moderate-to-severe alopecia areata, were enrolled in an open-label pilot trial of oral tofacitinib given at 5 to 10 mg twice daily. Scalp clonality was compared across normal scalp (n=4), patchy alopecia areata scalp (n=8), and alopecia totalis/universalis scalp (n=8). TCRbeta CDR3 regions were amplified by immunoSEQ multiplex PCR with 35 Vbeta forward and 13 Jbeta reverse primers. For the treated patients, the SALT score, which quantifies what percentage of scalp surface area is affected, served as the measure of disease severity. Patients received tofacitinib for 6 to 18 months and were then followed off drug for 6 months to check for delayed response and recurrence. RNA came from the PAXgene miRNA kit for fixed scalp, the miRNeasy kit for PBMCs, and the RNeasy kit for mouse skin. In both human patients and the C3H/HeJ mouse model, the study applied high-throughput TCRbeta sequencing to look at T cell clonal expansion in alopecia areata. In humans, TCRbeta sequencing was performed on scalp tissue and on sorted CD4+ and CD8+ peripheral blood T cells from healthy controls and from patients with patchy or totalis/universalis alopecia areata. Patients on tofacitinib were biopsied at baseline and after 4 and 24 weeks of treatment, and several of the patients also had a later scalp biopsy. The paper's findings and limits, for the study overall: Many expanded lesional clones were found to persist in scalp and blood during tofacitinib treatment, and relapse after treatment cessation may be partly explained by this persistence. Because the treated cohort was small and had just a single nonresponder, larger studies are needed to establish links between baseline CD8+ expansion and response. Resident alphabeta T cells in normal human skin are also sequenced, complicating scalp TCR repertoire analysis, unlike mouse skin dominated by gammadelta T cells. Tofacitinib significantly lowered scalp clonality and the number of expanded CD8+ clones among the top 100 scalp clones. Compared with normal scalp, lesional scalp, particularly in alopecia totalis/universalis, had higher clonality and more expanded CD8+ clones, which suggests antigenic drive. Shared TCR sequences between patients were less evident than in mice, which may be partly attributable to HLA diversity in the patient population.

Receptor libraries were prepared by the immunoSEQ multiplex PCR assay. RNA was extracted from all samples and reverse transcribed into cDNA as template for TCR sequencing. SuperScript III was used to make first-strand cDNA, primed with a 2:1 mix of oligo-dT and random hexamers. A synthetic immune receptor repertoire was used to gauge amplification bias, and whatever bias remained was removed computationally. The source study handled its data this way. Raw reads were preprocessed to remove errors, and CDR3 was defined according to IMGT conventions as the region from the conserved cysteine to phenylalanine. Clonality was calculated as 1 minus Shannon entropy normalized by log2 of the number of productive unique TCRs. Whether scalp clones were CD4 or CD8 was inferred by matching scalp TCRbeta sequences against CD4 and CD8 repertoires sorted from blood. TCRdb's version of the immuneACCESS table is confined to in-frame rearrangements and falls short of the full clone set. An unresolved V gene accounts for under half of the shortfall where checked; the remainder is of unknown origin. The D gene and trimming were derived from the DNA, and the V and J assignments and clone size from that table. This sample has 200,000 or so clones in its table, and nearly 60% of those were observed once. Together, the top ten hold more than 5.5% of the sample.

The time point label for this specimen denotes: 20 to 30 weeks on oral tofacitinib. The intended sense of this specimen's treatment or condition label: oral pan-JAK inhibitor, 5-10 mg twice daily. From alopecia areata patients, peripheral blood was collected along with lesional scalp punch biopsies. PBMCs were isolated by density centrifugation and stained for CD3, CD4 and CD8, and CD4+ and CD8+ T cells were sorted on a FACSAria. From its cysteine to its phenylalanine, the CDR3 spans 14 amino acids. Of all the DNA, just the CDR3 is kept, 42 bases in frame from base 1. For CDR1 and CDR2, the germline V gene lists MGHDK and SYGVNS. From V the trimming removes 3 bases and from J it removes 8 bases, while the gene matches leave 8 bases of the junction unaccounted for.

The sequence came from a human donor with alopecia areata. This receptor chain uses TRBV25-1 and TRBJ1-2, and 8 junctional nucleotides match TRBD1. The specimen comprised CD4+ T cells sorted from blood, sampled at week 24, from a patient treated with tofacitinib. The CDR3: CASSDFRRGRGYTF. The DNA reads TGTGCCAGCAGTGACTTCCGCAGGGGGCGCGGCTACACCTTC.